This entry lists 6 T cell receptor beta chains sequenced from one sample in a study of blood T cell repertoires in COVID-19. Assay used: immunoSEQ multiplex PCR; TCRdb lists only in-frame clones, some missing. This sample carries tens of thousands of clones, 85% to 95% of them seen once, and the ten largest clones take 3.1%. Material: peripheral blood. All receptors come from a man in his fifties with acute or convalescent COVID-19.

DNA of the CDR3: TGTGCCAGCATGGGACTAGCGGGGGGGCCGTTCTTTTATTTT. Protein product: CASMGLAGGPFFYF. The chain joins TRBV7-9 to TRBJ2-3, with TRBD2 matching over 16 bases. This CDR3 comprises 14 residues. V shed 7 bases and J 15 bases; nucleotides not matched to a gene: 10. Germline loops: CDR1 SEHNR, CDR2 FQNEAQ (reference sequence).

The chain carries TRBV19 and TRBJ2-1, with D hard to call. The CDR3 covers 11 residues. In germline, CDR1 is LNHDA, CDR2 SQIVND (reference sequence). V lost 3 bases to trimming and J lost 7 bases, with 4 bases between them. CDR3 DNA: TGTGCCAGTAGTATCATGAATGAGCAGTTCTTC. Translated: CASSIMNEQFF. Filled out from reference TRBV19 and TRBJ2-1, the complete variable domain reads DGGITQSPKYLFRKEGQNVTLSCEQNLNHDAMYWYRQDPGQGLRLIYYSQIVNDFQKGDIAEGYSVSREKKESFPLTVTSAQKNPTAFYLCASSIMNEQFFGPGTRLTVL.

The CDR3 region has the DNA TGTGCCAGCAGTTTATGGAGAGATTCACCCCTCCACTTT. Translated: CASSLWRDSPLHF. This chain connects TRBV27 to TRBJ1-6; no clear D gene. This CDR3 is built from 13 residues. Germline V gives CDR1 MNHEY, CDR2 SMNVEV (reference sequence). Trimming removed 1 base at V and 8 bases at J, with 6 bases between.

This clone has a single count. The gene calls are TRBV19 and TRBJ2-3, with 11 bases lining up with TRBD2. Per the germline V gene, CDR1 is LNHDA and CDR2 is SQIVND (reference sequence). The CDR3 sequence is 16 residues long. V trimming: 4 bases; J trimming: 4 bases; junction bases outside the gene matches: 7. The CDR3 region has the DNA TGTGCCAGTAGTACCCGGACTAGCGGGCCCCCAGATACGCAGTATTTT. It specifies CASSTRTSGPPDTQYF.

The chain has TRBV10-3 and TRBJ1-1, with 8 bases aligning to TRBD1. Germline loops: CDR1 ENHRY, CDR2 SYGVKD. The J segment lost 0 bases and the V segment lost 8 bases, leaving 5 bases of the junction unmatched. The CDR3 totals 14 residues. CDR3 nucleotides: TGTGCCATCCAGGGGGCAGGTTTGAACACTGAAGCTTTCTTT. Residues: CAIQGAGLNTEAFF.

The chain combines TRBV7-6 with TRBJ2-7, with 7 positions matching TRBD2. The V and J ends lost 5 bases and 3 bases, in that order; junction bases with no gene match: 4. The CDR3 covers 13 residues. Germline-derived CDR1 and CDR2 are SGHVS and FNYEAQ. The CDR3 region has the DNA TGTGCCAGCAGCGATGGGGACTACTACGAGCAGTACTTC. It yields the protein CASSDGDYYEQYF.